One and the same sample provided the 15 T cell receptor beta chains below, sequenced in a study of regulatory T cells in long-lasting Graves disease. This sample's time point: newly diagnosed GD, antithyroid drugs for less than 3 months. The authors made the TCR library using RNA they extracted from PBMCs. Relying on iRepertoire HTBI primers and Arm-PCR of CDR3 regions, the team built TCR beta libraries. Each CDR3 protein is one row after TCRdb ran MiXCR on the multiplex PCR reads. The repertoire includes around 250,000 distinct CDR3 sequences, around 18% of them detected once, and approximately 20% sits in the top ten. Sequences were derived from peripheral blood mononuclear cells (PBMCs), sampled at new diagnosis, from a patient treated with antithyroid drugs. Receptors were obtained from a female donor with Graves disease.

This clonotype showed up many times. V and J are TRBV9 and TRBJ1-2, with TRBD1 as a possible D gene (5 bases). V dropped 3 bases and J dropped 7 bases, with 19 bases sitting between them. Germline CDR1 is SGDLS and CDR2 is YYNGEE. CDR3 length equals 15 residues. The CDR3 protein is CASSARAGLPTGYTF. DNA for the CDR3: TGTGCCAGCAGCGCCCGAGCGGGACTACCTACTGGCTACACCTTC.

This clonotype was detected ten times or more. The chain uses TRBV27 and TRBJ1-4; TRBD1 might be the D (6 bases). Trimming took off 8 bases at V and 7 bases at J, with 17 bases between the two ends. Germline values: CDR1 MNHEY, CDR2 SMNVEV (reference sequence). CDR3 length equals 14 residues. The CDR3 is CASRAGELSEKLFF. CDR3 nucleotide sequence: TGTGCCAGCCGTGCAGGGGAGTTAAGTGAAAAACTGTTTTTT.

This clonotype was observed at least ten times. The CDR3 sequence: CASSPRHSYEQYF. DNA for the CDR3: TGTGCCAGCAGCCCTCGACACTCCTACGAGCAGTACTTC. The chain has TRBV5-6 and TRBJ2-7; D not certain. The germline CDR1 and CDR2 sequences are SGHDT and YYEEEE. This CDR3 is built from 13 residues. Trimming cost V 4 bases and J 0 bases, with 8 bases left between them.

This clonotype showed up many times. V gene TRBV20-1 combines with J gene TRBJ1-2; no clear D gene. The V gene lost 7 bases and the J gene lost 7 bases, with 13 bases spanning the gap. The CDR3 consists of 11 residues. Per the germline V gene, CDR1 is DFQATT and CDR2 is SNEGSKA (reference sequence). DNA of the CDR3: TGCAGTGTTACAGCAGCTGGTGGCTACACCTTC. Its protein product is CSVTAAGGYTF.

Ten or more counts support this clonotype. The chain couples TRBV20-1 to TRBJ2-1, with 7 bases lining up with TRBD2. Germline trimming cut 3 bases from V and 7 bases from J; bases unmatched to any gene: 12. Germline V gene data show CDR1 as DFQATT and CDR2 as SNEGSKA (reference sequence). There are 15 residues in the CDR3. CDR3 protein: CSARGWGGSLNEQFF. The CDR3 DNA is TGCAGTGCTAGGGGATGGGGCGGGAGTTTAAATGAGCAGTTCTTC.

The sample holds many counts of this clonotype. The chain recombines TRBV5-1 with TRBJ2-7; 14 nucleotides agree with TRBD2. This CDR3 comprises 16 residues. Unmatched junction bases numbered 7, after V lost 4 bases and J lost 4 bases. Germline lookup yields CDR1 SGHRS and CDR2 YFSETQ. This chain's CDR3 is CASSAFGTSGSYEQYF. CDR3 nucleotide sequence: TGCGCCAGCAGCGCATTCGGGACTAGCGGGAGTTACGAGCAGTACTTC.

This rearrangement joins TRBV6-5 to TRBJ2-5; unclear D gene. Deletions cut 10 bases from V and 5 bases from J, with 23 bases between. Per germline, CDR1 MNHEY and CDR2 SVGAGI. This CDR3 is built from 15 residues. The CDR3: CATVTRRATVETQYF. The CDR3 DNA follows: TGTGCCACAGTTACGCGCAGAGCTACGGTGGAGACCCAGTACTTC.

For this clonotype: This sequence may be a read error, since a much larger clone differs from it by one base. The CDR3 does not end in the conserved phenylalanine or tryptophan, so this is likely a read error. The chain combines TRBV5-5 with TRBJ1-5; D not certain. CDR1 SGHKS and CDR2 YYEKEE come from the germline V gene (reference sequence). The V and J ends lost 4 bases and 3 bases respectively, with 14 bases between them. There are 15 residues in the CDR3. DNA for the CDR3: TGTGCCAGCAGCCGACGGTTGAGGGACAATCAGCCCCAGCATTGT. Protein: CASSRRLRDNQPQHC.

A word on this clonotype: A much larger clone differs from this one at a single base, so this may be a read error. Because the CDR3's place on the DNA is in doubt, the DNA is left out and the CDR3 is given as listed by TCRdb. The genes are TRBV3-1 and TRBJ1-2. The CDR3 extends over 11 residues, inclusive of both ends. Germline CDR1 LGHDT, CDR2 YNNKEL (reference sequence). CDR3 residues: CTSSFGPGYTF.

Comments on this clonotype: A far larger clone is one nucleotide away, so this likely arose from a read error. The V and J genes are TRBV12-3 or TRBV12-4 and TRBJ2-4, with 7 bases matching TRBD1. This CDR3 spans 18 amino acids. V was pared by 6 bases and J by 5 bases, with 19 bases of the junction left unmatched. DNA for the CDR3: TGTGCCAGCAGCCAAGAATCGACAGGGTTGAGTGCCGAAAACATTCAGTACTTC. It encodes CASSQESTGLSAENIQYF.

J is TRBJ1-1 and V is TRBV6-1; perhaps TRBD1 as D (5 bases). The CDR3 loop spans 13 amino acids. Trimming took 5 bases from V and 1 from J, leaving 8 bases between them. Germline V lookup: CDR1 MNHNS, CDR2 SASEGT. For the CDR3, the DNA is TGTGCCAGCAGTATGACAGAGAACACTGAAGCTTTCTTT. It specifies CASSMTENTEAFF.

This clonotype was counted ten times or more. This chain joins TRBV28 and TRBJ1-2; possible D gene TRBD1, 5 bases. There are 17 residues in the CDR3. V lost 2 bases, J lost 2 bases, and 18 bases lay in between. Germline-derived CDR1 and CDR2 are MDHEN and SYDVKM. The CDR3 protein is CASSLGTTVVGNYGYTF. CDR3 coding DNA: TGTGCCAGCAGTTTAGGGACGACGGTGGTGGGGAACTATGGCTACACCTTC.

This clonotype was seen repeatedly, ten times or more. This chain connects TRBV7-9 to TRBJ1-1; D is perhaps TRBD1 (6 bases). V gave up 5 bases and J gave up 4 bases, with 14 bases separating them. The germline V gene has CDR1 SEHNR and CDR2 FQNEAQ (reference sequence). The CDR3 length is 14 residues. The CDR3: CASSPEGGITEAFF. The CDR3 nucleotides are TGTGCCAGCAGCCCCGAGGGGGGAATCACTGAAGCTTTCTTT.

This clonotype came up many times. The chain uses TRBV7-6 and TRBJ1-4; 8 positions agree with TRBD1. Unmatched junction bases numbered 10, after V lost 5 bases and J lost 8 bases. Germline CDR1 and CDR2: SGHVS and FNYEAQ. The CDR3 is 15 amino acids. CDR3 residues: CASSHLTGASEKLFF. The CDR3 DNA follows: TGTGCCAGCAGCCACTTGACAGGGGCCTCGGAAAAACTGTTTTTT.

The V and J genes are TRBV28 and TRBJ1-2, with 11 bases fitting TRBD1. The CDR3 is 13 amino acids. Germline CDR1 reads MDHEN; CDR2 reads SYDVKM. V shed 7 bases and J 7 bases; nucleotides not matched to a gene: 5. The CDR3 DNA follows: TGTGCCAGCATGGACAGGGGGCGACTTGGCTACACCTTC. Protein sequence: CASMDRGRLGYTF.